The rows below give T cell receptor beta chains drawn from one sample of a study of blood T cell repertoires in COVID-19. This table comes from immunoSEQ multiplex PCR, and its TCRdb copy is limited to in-frame clones, with some not included. The sample holds about 140,000 clones, roughly four fifths seen once. Material: peripheral blood. These receptors came from a human donor in a cohort sampled during active COVID-19. CDR3s include the opening cysteine and the closing phenylalanine or tryptophan. Fields, in order: V gene, D gene, clone size, J gene, CDR3 DNA, CDR3 protein. A D gene is named only where the DNA matches it firmly. Where a row states a size, it is once, few, many or the class of an expanded clone; other rows omit it.

>TRBV7-2|TRBD1|few|TRBJ1-2
TGTGCCAGCAGCCTAAGCGGGACAGGGGACTATGGCTACACCTTC
CASSLSGTGDYGYTF
>TRBV6-5|NA|NA|TRBJ1-2
TGTGCCAGCAGGCAGGGGCTAGACTATGGCTACACCTTC
CASRQGLDYGYTF
>TRBV11-2|NA|NA|TRBJ2-5
TGTGCCAGCAGCAGGGGTGTTCAAGAGACCCAGTACTTC
CASSRGVQETQYF
>TRBV15|NA|NA|TRBJ2-5
TGTGCCACCAGCAGAGATCCCAGAAACCAAGAGACCCAGTACTTC
CATSRDPRNQETQYF
>TRBV19|TRBD1|NA|TRBJ2-4
TGTGCCAGTAGCCCAATCCCGGGACAGGGGTTAATGGCCAAAAACATTCAGTACTTC
CASSPIPGQGLMAKNIQYF
>TRBV27|TRBD1|NA|TRBJ2-7
TGTGCCAGCAGTGTACTAACGACAGGGGTCTACGAGCAGTACTTC
CASSVLTTGVYEQYF
>TRBV19|NA|NA|TRBJ2-7
TGTGCCAGTAGAAGACAGGACTCCTACGAGCAGTACTTC
CASRRQDSYEQYF
>TRBV5-1|NA|NA|TRBJ2-3
TGCGCCAGCAGCTTGGTGTGGGGCGACACAGATACGCAGTATTTT
CASSLVWGDTDTQYF
>TRBV28|TRBD2|once|TRBJ2-7
TGTGCCAGCAGTTTTACTCTAGCGGAACTTTCCTATGAGCAGTACTTC
CASSFTLAELSYEQYF
>TRBV5-6|TRBD1|NA|TRBJ1-2
TGTGCCAGCAGCTTATCTCAGGGGGTCTCTGGCTACACCTTC
CASSLSQGVSGYTF
>TRBV2|NA|NA|TRBJ2-3
TGTGCCAGCCGCCCCCGAACAGGCACAGATACGCAGTATTTT
CASRPRTGTDTQYF
>TRBV2|TRBD1|few|TRBJ1-2
TGTGCCAGCAGTCCCCGGGACAGGGGGTATGTGAGCTATGGCTACACCTTC
CASSPRDRGYVSYGYTF
>TRBV3-1/TRBV3-2|NA|NA|TRBJ2-5
TGTGCCAGCAGCCCTCGGACTAACCAAGAGACCCAGTACTTC
CASSPRTNQETQYF
>TRBV12-3/TRBV12-4|NA|many|TRBJ1-1
TGTGCCAGCACCCAAGGGGGTACGGCTTTCTTT
CASTQGGTAFF
>TRBV14|NA|NA|TRBJ2-3
TGTGCCAGCAGCCAAGGTCAGGGGTTAGATACGCAGTATTTT
CASSQGQGLDTQYF
>TRBV11-2|TRBD2|NA|TRBJ2-3
TGTGCCAGCAGCACGAGACCCCTACTAGCGCCTAGCACAGATACGCAGTATTTT
CASSTRPLLAPSTDTQYF
>TRBV3-1/TRBV3-2|TRBD2|NA|TRBJ2-7
TGTGCCAGCAGCCAACGGTCGGCTAGCGGGTACGAGCAGTACTTC
CASSQRSASGYEQYF
>TRBV10-2|TRBD2|NA|TRBJ2-5
TGCGCCAGCAGGGGGACTAGCGGGGGGTTGATTCGAGAGACCCAGTACTTC
CASRGTSGGLIRETQYF
>TRBV11-2|TRBD1|few|TRBJ2-2
TGTGCCAGCAGCATACGACAGGGGGCCGGGGAGCTGTTTTTT
CASSIRQGAGELFF
>TRBV9|TRBD1|NA|TRBJ2-7
TGTGCCAGCAGCCTTGGGACAGGGACCTACGAGCAGTACTTC
CASSLGTGTYEQYF
>TRBV5-5|NA|NA|TRBJ1-5
TGTGCCAGCAGCTTGACAGGGCATTCCCTCAATCAGCCCCAGCATTTT
CASSLTGHSLNQPQHF
>TRBV6-5|NA|NA|TRBJ1-2
TGTGCCAGCAGTTACTCGGCAGGAATCTATGGCTACACCTTC
CASSYSAGIYGYTF
>TRBV24-1|NA|NA|TRBJ1-5
TGTGCCACCAGTGATCCCTTCACAGGGTACAATCAGCCCCAGCATTTT
CATSDPFTGYNQPQHF
>TRBV9|TRBD2|once|TRBJ2-2
TGTGCCAGCAGCGTAGATTGGACTAGCGGTCAAGGGGGCACCGGGGAGCTGTTTTTT
CASSVDWTSGQGGTGELFF
>TRBV19|TRBD1|NA|TRBJ1-1
TGTGCCAGTAGGGAGACAGGGGGCAGGACTGAAGCTTTCTTT
CASRETGGRTEAFF
>TRBV19|TRBD1|once|TRBJ1-6
TGTGCCAGTAGTATAGGGGGACAGCGGACGAATTCACCCCTCCACTTT
CASSIGGQRTNSPLHF
>TRBV11-3|NA|NA|TRBJ1-5
TGTGCCAGCAGCTTAGTACAGGGTAATCAGCCCCAGCATTTT
CASSLVQGNQPQHF
>TRBV7-9|NA|NA|TRBJ1-3
TGTGCCAGCAGCCAACCACGGGACGGCGGAGGGGGAAACACCATATATTTT
CASSQPRDGGGGNTIYF
>TRBV2|NA|NA|TRBJ1-1
TGTGCCAGTGCGCTGACACAGGGACTGAACACTGAAGCTTTCTTT
CASALTQGLNTEAFF
>TRBV19|NA|NA|TRBJ1-2
TGTGCCAGTACCGAGGATTGGAGTAACTATGGCTACACCTTC
CASTEDWSNYGYTF
>TRBV5-1|TRBD2|NA|TRBJ2-3
TGCGCCAGCAGCCGTAACCAAGCGGGGGGCACAGATACGCAGTATTTT
CASSRNQAGGTDTQYF
>TRBV10-1|NA|NA|TRBJ2-5
TGCGCCAGCAGTGACCGGTCCTCGCACCCTCAAGAGACCCAGTACTTC
CASSDRSSHPQETQYF
>TRBV11-2|TRBD2|once|TRBJ2-7
TGTGCCAGCAGCCCGTATGGGCGGGGGAACGACGAGCAGTACTTC
CASSPYGRGNDEQYF
>TRBV19|NA|NA|TRBJ1-6
TGTGCCAGTACCCCCGACAAGTCCGATTCACCCCTCCACTTT
CASTPDKSDSPLHF
>TRBV5-6|TRBD1|NA|TRBJ1-5
TGTGCCAGCAGCCTAACCGGGACAGGGTTTCAGCCCCAGCATTTT
CASSLTGTGFQPQHF
>TRBV18|NA|NA|TRBJ1-1
TGTGCCAGCTCACCCGAGACGGGGGACACTGAAGCTTTCTTT
CASSPETGDTEAFF
>TRBV27|NA|NA|TRBJ2-6
TGTGCCAGCAGTCTAGCGGACTTACAGGGTTTCTCTGGGGCCAACGTCCTGACTTTC
CASSLADLQGFSGANVLTF
>TRBV27|TRBD1|NA|TRBJ2-3
TGTGCCAGCAGTTCCGGACAGGGCACAGATACGCAGTATTTT
CASSSGQGTDTQYF
>TRBV11-3|NA|NA|TRBJ1-1
TGTGCCAGCAGCGAGGACAGCCTGAACACTGAAGCTTTCTTT
CASSEDSLNTEAFF
>TRBV28|TRBD2|once|TRBJ2-5
TGTGCCAGTGGGGAGGGTTCGTACCAAGAGACCCAGTACTTC
CASGEGSYQETQYF